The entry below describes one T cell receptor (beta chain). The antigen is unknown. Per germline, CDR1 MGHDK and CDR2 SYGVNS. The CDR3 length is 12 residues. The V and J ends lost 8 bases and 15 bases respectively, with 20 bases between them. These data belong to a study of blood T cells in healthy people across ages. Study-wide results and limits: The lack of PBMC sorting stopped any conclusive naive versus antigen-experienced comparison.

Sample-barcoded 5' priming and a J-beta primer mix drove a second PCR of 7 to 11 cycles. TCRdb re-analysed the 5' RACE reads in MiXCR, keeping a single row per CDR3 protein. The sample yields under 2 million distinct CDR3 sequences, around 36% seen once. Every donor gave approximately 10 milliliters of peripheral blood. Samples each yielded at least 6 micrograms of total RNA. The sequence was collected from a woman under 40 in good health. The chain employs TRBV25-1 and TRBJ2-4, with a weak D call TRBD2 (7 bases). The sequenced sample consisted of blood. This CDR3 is CASFGGGYERYF. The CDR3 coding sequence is TGTGCCAGCTTTGGGGGGGGCTACGAGCGGTACTTC. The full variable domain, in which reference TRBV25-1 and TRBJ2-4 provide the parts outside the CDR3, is EADIYQTPRYLVIGTGKKITLECSQTMGHDKMYWYQQDPGMELHLIHYSYGVNSTEKGDLSSESTVSRIRTEHFPLTLESARPSHTSQYLCASFGGGYERYFGAGTRLSVL.